The 2 T cell receptor beta chains in this list originate from one sample, sequenced in a study of blood T cells in healthy people across ages. Using a J-beta primer mix together with a sample-barcoded 5' primer, a second PCR was run for about 6 to 12 cycles. MiXCR, run by TCRdb on the 5' RACE reads, gives a single entry per CDR3 protein. The repertoire holds 800,000 to 950,000 distinct CDR3 sequences, with around 29% as singletons. The sample was also reused in another study, on T cells of mothers and their children.

Input material: blood. The receptor source for this set is a woman in her thirties or forties in good health.

This clonotype was counted ten times or more. CDR3 protein: CASSLGGGKGEQYF. CDR3 bases: TGCGCCAGCAGCTTGGGTGGGGGAAAGGGCGAGCAGTACTTC. V is TRBV5-1 and J is TRBJ2-7, with D perhaps TRBD1 or TRBD2 (5 bases each). This CDR3 has 14 residues. V was trimmed by 0 bases and J by 6 bases, leaving 13 bases between them. Germline V gene sequence: CDR1 SGHRS, CDR2 YFSETQ.

This clonotype was seen a handful of times. CDR3 amino acids: CASSYSGGGGTDTQYF. DNA of the CDR3: TGTGCCAGCAGTTACTCAGGAGGGGGCGGCACAGATACGCAGTATTTT. The V gene is TRBV6-5, the J gene TRBJ2-3, with D possibly being TRBD1 (7 bases). CDR3 length equals 16 residues. Germline CDR1 MNHEY, CDR2 SVGAGI. V was trimmed by 0 bases and J by 1 base, leaving 11 bases between them.